This TCR beta chain was identified in a study of cytomegalovirus exposure and HLA in healthy donors. CDR3 length: 13 amino acids. The germline V gene has CDR1 LNHDA and CDR2 SQIVND (reference sequence). With 4 bases removed from V and 0 bases from J, the gap between germline ends came to 6 bases. Primers included in the PCR were 60 Vbeta and 13 Jbeta primers. The assay was immunoSEQ multiplex PCR, and TCRdb's table has in-frame clones only and misses some. This sample yields roughly 110,000 clones, of which 73% are seen a single time; about 8% belongs to the top ten. The chain uses TRBV19 and TRBJ1-1; D remains ambiguous. Sequencing was done on a sample of PBMCs. This clonotype originated in a man aged 25 to 45 in good health and CMV-seronegative. CDR3 amino acids: CASSRRMNTEAFF. CDR3 nucleotide sequence: TGTGCCAGTAGTAGGAGGATGAACACTGAAGCTTTCTTT.